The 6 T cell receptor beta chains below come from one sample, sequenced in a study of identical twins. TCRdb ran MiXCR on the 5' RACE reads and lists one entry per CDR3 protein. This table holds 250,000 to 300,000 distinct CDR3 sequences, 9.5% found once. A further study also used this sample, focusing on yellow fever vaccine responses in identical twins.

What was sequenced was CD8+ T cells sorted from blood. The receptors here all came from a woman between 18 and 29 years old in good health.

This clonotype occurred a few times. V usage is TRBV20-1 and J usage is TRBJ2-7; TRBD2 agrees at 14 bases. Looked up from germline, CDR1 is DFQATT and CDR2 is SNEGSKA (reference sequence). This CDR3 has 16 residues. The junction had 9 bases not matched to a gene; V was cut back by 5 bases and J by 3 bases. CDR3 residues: CSAAETSGRAFYEQYF. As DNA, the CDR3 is TGCAGTGCTGCCGAGACTAGCGGGAGGGCCTTCTACGAGCAGTACTTC.

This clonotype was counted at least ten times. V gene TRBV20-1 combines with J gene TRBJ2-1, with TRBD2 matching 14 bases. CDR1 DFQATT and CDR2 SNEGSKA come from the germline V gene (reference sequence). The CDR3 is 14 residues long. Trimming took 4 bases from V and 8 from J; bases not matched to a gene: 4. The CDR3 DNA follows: TGCAGTGCTAAACTGACTAGCGGGAGGGATGAGCAGTTCTTC. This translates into CSAKLTSGRDEQFF.

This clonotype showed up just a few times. CDR3 residues: CASSARLIQNIQYF. The CDR3 DNA sequence: TGTGCCAGCAGTGCCCGCCTGATCCAAAACATTCAGTACTTC. The rearrangement joins TRBV28 to TRBJ2-4; D gene uncertain. This CDR3 has 14 residues. Germline V gives CDR1 MDHEN, CDR2 SYDVKM. V dropped 5 bases and J dropped 5 bases, with 13 bases sitting between them.

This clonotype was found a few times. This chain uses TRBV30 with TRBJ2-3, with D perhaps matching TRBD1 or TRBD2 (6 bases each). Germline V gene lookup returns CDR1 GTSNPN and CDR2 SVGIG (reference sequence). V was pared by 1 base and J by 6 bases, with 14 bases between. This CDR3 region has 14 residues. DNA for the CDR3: TGTGCCTGGAGTGGAGGGGGGATGGCGGATACGCAGTATTTT. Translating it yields CAWSGGGMADTQYF.

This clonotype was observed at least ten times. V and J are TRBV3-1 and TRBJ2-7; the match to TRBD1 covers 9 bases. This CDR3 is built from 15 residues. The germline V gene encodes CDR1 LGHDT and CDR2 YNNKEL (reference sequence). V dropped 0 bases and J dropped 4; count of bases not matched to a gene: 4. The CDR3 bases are TGTGCCAGCAGCCAAGATCGGGGGACAGGGTACGAGCAGTACTTC. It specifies CASSQDRGTGYEQYF.

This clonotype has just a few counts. CDR3 sequence: CASGTGGTGELFF. DNA of the CDR3: TGTGCCAGCGGTACAGGGGGCACCGGGGAGCTGTTTTTT. The chain joins TRBV27 to TRBJ2-2; TRBD1 aligns across 8 bases. This CDR3 has 13 residues. The V segment lost 8 bases and the J segment 4 bases; nucleotides outside the gene matches: 3. Germline values: CDR1 MNHEY, CDR2 SMNVEV (reference sequence).